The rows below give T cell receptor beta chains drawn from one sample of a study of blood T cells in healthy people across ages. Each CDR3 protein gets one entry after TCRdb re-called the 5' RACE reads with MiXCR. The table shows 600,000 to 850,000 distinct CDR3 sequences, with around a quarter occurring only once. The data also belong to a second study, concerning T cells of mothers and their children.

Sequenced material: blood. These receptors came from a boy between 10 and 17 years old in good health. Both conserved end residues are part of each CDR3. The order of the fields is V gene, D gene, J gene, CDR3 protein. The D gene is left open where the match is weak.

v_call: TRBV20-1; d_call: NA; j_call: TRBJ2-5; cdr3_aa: CSARDPGLSQETQYF
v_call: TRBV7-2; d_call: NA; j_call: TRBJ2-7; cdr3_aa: CASSPNFEQYF
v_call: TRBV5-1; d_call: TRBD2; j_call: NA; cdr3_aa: CASSLESGSINEQFF
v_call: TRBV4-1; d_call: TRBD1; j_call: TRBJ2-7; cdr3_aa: CASSQGDRGPPYEQYF
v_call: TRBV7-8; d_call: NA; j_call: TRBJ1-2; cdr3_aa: CASSFTATVPTAGYTF
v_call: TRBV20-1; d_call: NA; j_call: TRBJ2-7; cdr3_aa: CSAPAGGKLYEQYF
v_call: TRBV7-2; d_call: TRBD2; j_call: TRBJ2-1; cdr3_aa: CASSTQLAGGYNEQFF
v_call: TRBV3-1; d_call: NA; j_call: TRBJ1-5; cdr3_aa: CASSQGFRGRNQPQHF
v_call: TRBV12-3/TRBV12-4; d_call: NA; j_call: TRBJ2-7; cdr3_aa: CASSLSPGPRGEQYF
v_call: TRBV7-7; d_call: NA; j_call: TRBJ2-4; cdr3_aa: CASSPRGRAKNIQYF
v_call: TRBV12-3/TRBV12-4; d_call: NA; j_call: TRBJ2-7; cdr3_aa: CASSSGLDPYEQYF
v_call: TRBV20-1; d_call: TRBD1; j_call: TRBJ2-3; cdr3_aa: CSATPRTGVGDTQYF
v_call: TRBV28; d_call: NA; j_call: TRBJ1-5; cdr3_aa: CANSKGNQPQHF
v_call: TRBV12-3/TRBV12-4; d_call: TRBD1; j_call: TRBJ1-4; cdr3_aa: CASSFFPAQGGLFF
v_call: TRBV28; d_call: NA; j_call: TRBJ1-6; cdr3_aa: CASRPTVLNSPLHF
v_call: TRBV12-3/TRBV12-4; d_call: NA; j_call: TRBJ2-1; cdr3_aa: CASSLALFDEQFF
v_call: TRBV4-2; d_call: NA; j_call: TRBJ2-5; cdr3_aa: CASSPWTEREETQYF
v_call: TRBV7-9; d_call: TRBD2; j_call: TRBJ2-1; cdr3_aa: CASSLSSGRNEQFF
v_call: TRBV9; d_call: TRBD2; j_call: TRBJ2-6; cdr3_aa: CASSVDGTSAGANVLTF
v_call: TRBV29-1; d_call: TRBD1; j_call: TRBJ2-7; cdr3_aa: CSAGLGDRGYEQYF
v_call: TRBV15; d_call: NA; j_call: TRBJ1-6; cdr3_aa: CATSRDRIPYNSPLHF
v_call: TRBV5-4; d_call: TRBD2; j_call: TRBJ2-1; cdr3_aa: CASSGLAGAYNERFF
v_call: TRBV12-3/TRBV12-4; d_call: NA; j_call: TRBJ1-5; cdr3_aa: CASSFQGGGATDLPQHF
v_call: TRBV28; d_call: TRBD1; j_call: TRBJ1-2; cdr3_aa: CASTVTGASNYGYTF
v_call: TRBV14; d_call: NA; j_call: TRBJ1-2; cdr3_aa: CASSRSGGYGYTF
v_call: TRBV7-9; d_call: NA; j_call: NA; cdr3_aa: CASSLAPGRVDSEQYF
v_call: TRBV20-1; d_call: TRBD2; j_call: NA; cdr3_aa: CSASPGLAVYNEQFF
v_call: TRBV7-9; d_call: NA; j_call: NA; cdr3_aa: CASSPEQGSYEQYF
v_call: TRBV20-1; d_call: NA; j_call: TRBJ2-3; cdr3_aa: CSARDNGVTDTQYF
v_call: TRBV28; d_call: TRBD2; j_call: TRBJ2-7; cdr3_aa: CASSPRTSRIYEQYF
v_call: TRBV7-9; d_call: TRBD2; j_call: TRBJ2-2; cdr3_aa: CASSPSSAGGTGELFF
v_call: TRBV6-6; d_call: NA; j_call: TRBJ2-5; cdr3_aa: CASSYGTKKETQYF
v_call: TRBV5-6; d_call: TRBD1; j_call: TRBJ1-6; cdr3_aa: CASSPDGTVYNSPLHF
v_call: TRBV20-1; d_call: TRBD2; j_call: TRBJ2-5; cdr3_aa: CSATSGGSEETQYF
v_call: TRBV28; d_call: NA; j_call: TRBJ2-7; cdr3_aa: CASSFMEVYEQYF
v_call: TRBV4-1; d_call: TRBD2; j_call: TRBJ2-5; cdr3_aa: CASSQETSVAYEQCF
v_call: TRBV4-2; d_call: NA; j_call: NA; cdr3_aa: CASSQDRASSHNEQFF
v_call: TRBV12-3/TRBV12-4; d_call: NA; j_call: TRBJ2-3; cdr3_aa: CASSLGSDTDTQYF
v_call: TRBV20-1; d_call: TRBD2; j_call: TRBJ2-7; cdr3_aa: CSASRTSGPYEQYF
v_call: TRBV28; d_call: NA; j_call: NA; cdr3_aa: CASRDQGHNGQFF
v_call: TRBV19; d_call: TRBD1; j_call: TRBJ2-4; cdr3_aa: CASSISDRVTQYF
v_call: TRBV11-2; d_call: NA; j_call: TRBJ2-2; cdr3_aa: CASSYAGSNTGELFF